These 20 T cell receptor beta chains were all obtained from the same sample, sequenced in a study of shared clonotypes between healthy human individuals. Sequencing was performed with immunoSEQ multiplex PCR; in TCRdb, only in-frame clones are kept and a portion is missing. The sample contains more than 550,000 clones, 90% of which appear only once. Sequencing was performed on memory CD8+ T cells from PBMCs. Subset indicated: CD45RO+ cells pooled with CCR7-negative TemRA cells. Receptors originate from a man aged 18 to 29 in good health. Some clones in this sample may be carry-over from other donors' samples.

The rearrangement joins TRBV14 to TRBJ2-1; 9 bases align to TRBD1. V lost 3 bases to trimming and J lost 4 bases; unmatched junction nucleotides: 10. Germline V gene lookup returns CDR1 SGHDN and CDR2 FVKESK. The CDR3 length is 17 residues. The DNA for the CDR3 is TGTGCCAGCAGCCATCCCGGGACAGGGAATCCTTACAATGAGCAGTTCTTC. It encodes CASSHPGTGNPYNEQFF.

The genes are TRBV30 and TRBJ2-5; TRBD2 agrees at 12 bases. The DNA end is more similar to TRBJ2-7, so the J call may be wrong. Germline CDR1 reads GTSNPN; CDR2 reads SVGIG (reference sequence). The CDR3 is 14 amino acids. The CDR3: CAWRGTSGLYEQYF. The CDR3 region has the DNA TGTGCCTGGAGGGGGACTAGCGGGCTTTACGAGCAGTACTTC.

The chain employs TRBV6-5 and TRBJ1-2; the D is unclear. Germline CDR1 is MNHEY and CDR2 is SVGAGI. V gave up 0 bases and J gave up 0 bases, with 8 bases separating them. This CDR3 is 15 amino acids long. CDR3 sequence reads: CASSYSPTTNYGYTF. In DNA, the CDR3 is TGTGCCAGCAGTTACTCCCCGACAACTAACTATGGCTACACCTTC.

The chain employs TRBV9 and TRBJ2-7; D is possibly TRBD2 (5 bases). The ends were cut back, 0 bases at V and 3 bases at J, with 7 bases in the middle. CDR1 and CDR2 (germline): SGDLS, YYNGEE. The CDR3 spans 13 residues. The CDR3 DNA reads TGTGCCAGCAGCGTAGAACTAGGCTACGAGCAGTACTTC. The encoded protein is CASSVELGYEQYF.

Concerning this clone: The sample holds other DNA sequences that translate to the same CDR3. The chain recombines TRBV28 with TRBJ2-7; 7 bases match TRBD1. This CDR3 comprises 13 residues. Losses at the gene ends were 6 bases for V and 4 bases for J; bases not matched to a gene: 6. Germline V gene lookup returns CDR1 MDHEN and CDR2 SYDVKM. CDR3 region: CASRGTVSYEQYF. DNA for the CDR3: TGTGCCAGCAGGGGGACAGTCTCGTACGAGCAGTACTTC.

V usage is TRBV5-1 and J usage is TRBJ2-7; 9 bases are shared with TRBD2. The germline gives CDR1 SGHRS, CDR2 YFSETQ. After removal of 5 bases from V and 0 bases from J, the junction contained 12 bases not matched to a gene. CDR3 length: 17 amino acids. The DNA of the CDR3 is TGCGCCAGCAGACCGGGACTAGCACGGGCTAGCTCCTACGAGCAGTACTTC. It codes for CASRPGLARASSYEQYF.

The genes are TRBV4-1 and TRBJ2-7, with D perhaps TRBD2 (6 bases). With 2 bases removed from V and 7 bases from J, the gap between germline ends came to 15 bases. The CDR3 sequence is 14 residues long. Germline V gives CDR1 MGHRA, CDR2 YSYEKL. The CDR3 coding sequence is TGCGCCAGCAGCCAAATCGGGACGGGGGTAGAGCAGTACTTC. This sequence encodes CASSQIGTGVEQYF.

This chain links TRBV19 with TRBJ1-1; D is ambiguous. Germline V lookup: CDR1 LNHDA, CDR2 SQIVND (reference sequence). The ends were cut back, 6 bases at V and 2 bases at J, with 13 bases in the middle. The CDR3 consists of 14 residues. The CDR3 here is CASSLGLFNTEAFF. CDR3 nucleotide sequence: TGTGCCAGTAGCCTGGGCCTATTTAACACTGAAGCTTTCTTT.

The chain joins TRBV28 to TRBJ2-2, with TRBD1 matching 8 bases. There are 15 residues in the CDR3. Germline CDR1 reads MDHEN; CDR2 reads SYDVKM. Trimming took 1 base from V and 4 from J; bases not matched to a gene: 2. CDR3 DNA: TGTGCCAGCAGTTTATACAGGGGGGTCACCGGGGAGCTGTTTTTT. As protein: CASSLYRGVTGELFF.

The chain has TRBV7-3 and TRBJ2-7, with unresolved D. CDR3 length: 13 residues. Trimming left V 5 bases short and J 2 bases short, with 10 bases between. Germline values: CDR1 SGHTA, CDR2 FQGTGA. CDR3 nucleotides: TGTGCCAGCAGCATGCTCCCTACCTACGAGCAGTACTTC. This codes for CASSMLPTYEQYF.

This rearrangement joins TRBV19 to TRBJ2-2, with 10 bases that match TRBD1. CDR1 LNHDA and CDR2 SQIVND come from the germline V gene (reference sequence). The length of the CDR3 is 14 residues. J gave up 5 bases and V 6 bases, and 3 bases lay outside the gene matches. Here the CDR3 reads CASSGTGVTGELFF. The CDR3 DNA is TGTGCCAGTAGCGGGACAGGGGTGACCGGGGAGCTGTTTTTT.

This chain links TRBV7-6 with TRBJ2-3; 8 bases are shared with TRBD1. The germline V gene encodes CDR1 SGHVS and CDR2 FNYEAQ. V trimming: 2 bases; J trimming: 3 bases; junction bases outside the gene matches: 10. This CDR3 is 17 amino acids long. The CDR3 loop reads CASSLLAVDRVTDTQYF. The CDR3 DNA sequence: TGTGCCAGCAGCTTACTCGCCGTGGACAGGGTGACAGATACGCAGTATTTT.

The chain is built from TRBV4-1 and TRBJ1-2; no clear D gene. Germline CDR1 and CDR2: MGHRA and YSYEKL. V was pared by 1 base and J by 4 bases, with 13 bases between. The CDR3 is made up of 15 amino acids. CDR3 nucleotide sequence: TGCGCCAGCAGCCAAGGCTTTATAGCCGCCTATGGCTACACCTTC. Amino acids: CASSQGFIAAYGYTF.

This rearrangement joins TRBV18 to TRBJ2-5; 7 bases are shared with TRBD2. The germline CDR1 and CDR2 sequences are KGHSH and LQKENI. The CDR3 is 16 residues long. V lost 2 bases to trimming and J lost 4 bases; unmatched junction nucleotides: 10. The CDR3 here is CASSPNPPAGRETQYF. In DNA, the CDR3 is TGTGCCAGCTCACCAAATCCGCCAGCGGGAAGAGAGACCCAGTACTTC.

This clone was found a few times. The V call is TRBV5-1, the J call TRBJ1-1; 7 positions match TRBD1. V was clipped by 4 bases and J by 6 bases; unmatched bases: 6. Germline CDR1 is SGHRS and CDR2 is YFSETQ. The CDR3 consists of 13 residues. This CDR3 reads CASSTGTDSEAFF. The CDR3 DNA is TGCGCCAGCAGCACCGGGACAGACTCTGAAGCTTTCTTT. The full variable domain, completed using reference TRBV5-1 and TRBJ1-1, is KAGVTQTPRYLIKTRGQQVTLSCSPISGHRSVSWYQQTPGQGLQFLFEYFSETQRNKGNFPGRFSGRQFSNSRSEMNVSTLELGDSALYLCASSTGTDSEAFFGQGTRLTVV.

V and J are TRBV5-5 and TRBJ2-5; TRBD1 is a possible D gene (6 bases). This CDR3 comprises 14 residues. The germline gives CDR1 SGHKS, CDR2 YYEKEE (reference sequence). V lost 4 bases and J 4 bases, leaving 14 bases between the germline ends. The CDR3 coding sequence is TGTGCCAGCAGCAGAGCAGGGGATCGAGAGACCCAGTACTTC. Its translation is CASSRAGDRETQYF.

This clone appeared once. The rearrangement joins TRBV5-1 to TRBJ2-1, with 8 bases identical to TRBD1. The CDR3 loop spans 14 amino acids. The V and J ends lost 7 bases and 0 bases, in that order; junction bases with no gene match: 3. Germline CDR1 SGHRS, CDR2 YFSETQ. CDR3 residues: CASRDRGSYNEQFF. The CDR3 DNA reads TGCGCCAGCCGAGACAGGGGCTCCTACAATGAGCAGTTCTTC.

The chain joins TRBV7-8 to TRBJ2-5; D gene uncertain. Germline V gene lookup returns CDR1 SGHVS and CDR2 FQNEAQ. The V end lost 2 bases, the J end lost 3 bases, and 13 bases lay between the germline ends. The CDR3 loop spans 15 amino acids. CDR3 sequence reads: CASSLTLPVKETQYF. CDR3 DNA sequence: TGTGCCAGCAGCTTAACTCTGCCAGTTAAAGAGACCCAGTACTTC.

The V call is TRBV7-9, the J call TRBJ2-2; no clear D gene. Germline loops: CDR1 SEHNR, CDR2 FQNEAQ (reference sequence). The CDR3 has 17 amino acids. Deletions cut 2 bases from V and 0 bases from J, with 13 bases between. In nucleotides, the CDR3 is TGTGCCAGCAGCTTATCCGTCGGAACGTCGAACACCGGGGAGCTGTTTTTT. It specifies CASSLSVGTSNTGELFF.

The chain employs TRBV27 and TRBJ2-5; D might be TRBD2 (5 bases). The J call may be wrong; the DNA end is better matched by TRBJ2-7. Looked up from germline, CDR1 is MNHEY and CDR2 is SMNVEV (reference sequence). CDR3 size: 14 residues. CDR3 DNA: TGTGCCAGCAGTTTAAGCGGTCCCTCCTACGAGCAGTACTTC. Translation gives CASSLSGPSYEQYF.